Each of the 16 T cell receptor beta chains below was sequenced from the same sample in a study of blood T cell repertoires in COVID-19. Assay: immunoSEQ multiplex PCR; the TCRdb copy retains only in-frame clones and omits some. The profile shows 190,000 or so clones, 90% of them singletons. Specimen: peripheral blood. These receptors were obtained from a man aged 45-60 years with acute or convalescent COVID-19.

This clone was found once. The chain carries TRBV7-9 and TRBJ2-6; a weak D match, TRBD1 (6 bases). Trimming pared 5 bases from V and 13 bases from J, leaving 15 bases between. Germline CDR1 SEHNR, CDR2 FQNEAQ (reference sequence). The CDR3 sequence is 13 residues long. The CDR3 region has the DNA TGTGCCAGCAGCCTCTCTGACAGGCCGGTCCTGACTTTC. This sequence encodes CASSLSDRPVLTF. The entire variable domain, with the rest obtained from reference TRBV7-9 and TRBJ2-6, is as follows: DTGVSQNPRHKITKRGQNVTFRCDPISEHNRLYWYRQTLGQGPEFLTYFQNEAQLEKSRLLSDRFSAERPKGSFSTLEIQRTEQGDSAMYLCASSLSDRPVLTFGAGSRLTVL.

The rearrangement links TRBV10-3 to TRBJ2-5; no definite D call. The CDR3 length is 13 residues. Trimming shortened V by 10 bases and J by 1 base, and 13 bases separated the two germline ends. The V gene's germline CDR1 is ENHRY and CDR2 SYGVKD. This CDR3 is CATSEELQETQYF. The CDR3 nucleotides read TGTGCCACCAGCGAGGAACTCCAAGAGACCCAGTACTTC.

The V gene is TRBV24-1, the J gene TRBJ2-7, with 10 bases identical to TRBD1. Germline V gene sequence: CDR1 KGHDR, CDR2 SFDVKD. J was trimmed by 4 bases and V by 4 bases; bases with no gene match: 9. This CDR3 is built from 16 residues. In DNA, the CDR3 is TGTGCCACCAGTGACCACGGGACAGGGGAGGGGTACGAGCAGTACTTC. Amino acids: CATSDHGTGEGYEQYF.

The chain combines TRBV5-4 with TRBJ2-1, with TRBD2 matching over 8 bases. The CDR3 loop spans 15 amino acids. V lost 4 bases, J lost 5 bases, and 8 bases stayed unmatched. Per germline, CDR1 SGHNT and CDR2 YYREEE (reference sequence). CDR3 in amino acids: CASSVRGGRNNEQFF. CDR3 in DNA: TGTGCCAGCAGCGTTCGGGGGGGCAGAAACAATGAGCAGTTCTTC. Full variable domain (outside the CDR3, taken from reference TRBV5-4 and TRBJ2-1): ETGVTQSPTHLIKTRGQQVTLRCSSQSGHNTVSWYQQALGQGPQFIFQYYREEENGRGNFPPRFSGLQFPNYSSELNVNALELDDSALYLCASSVRGGRNNEQFFGPGTRLTVL.

The chain combines TRBV7-2 with TRBJ2-1, with TRBD2 matching over 15 bases. Germline V lookup: CDR1 SGHTA, CDR2 FQGNSA. V shed 5 bases, J shed 9 bases, and the junction held 8 bases outside the gene matches. This CDR3 is 16 amino acids long. The CDR3 nucleotides read TGTGCCAGCAGCAACGGGGGGGGACTAGCGGGAGGTGAGCAGTTCTTC. It encodes CASSNGGGLAGGEQFF.

The rearrangement links TRBV27 to TRBJ2-1, with 12 bases that match TRBD2. Germline CDR1 is MNHEY and CDR2 is SMNVEV (reference sequence). The CDR3 has 14 residues. With 8 bases clipped from V and 9 bases from J, the junction kept 8 bases outside the gene matches. In nucleotides, the CDR3 is TGTGCCAGCGGGCCTAGCGGGAGGGTTGTTGAGCAGTTCTTC. As protein: CASGPSGRVVEQFF.

The chain carries TRBV30 and TRBJ1-5; D call uncertain. Looked up from germline, CDR1 is GTSNPN and CDR2 is SVGIG (reference sequence). The V and J ends lost 0 bases and 3 bases respectively, with 6 bases between them. The length of the CDR3 is 13 residues. This CDR3 is CAWSVTFNQPQHF. The CDR3 coding sequence is TGTGCCTGGAGTGTAACATTCAATCAGCCCCAGCATTTT.

This rearrangement joins TRBV11-2 to TRBJ1-2; TRBD1 might be the D (6 bases). The CDR3 extends over 12 amino acids. CDR1 and CDR2 from the germline V gene are SGHAT and FQNNGV. V shed 6 bases and J shed 8 bases, with 13 bases lying between them. As DNA, the CDR3 is TGTGCCAGCAGTTACAGGGTTAGCGGCTACACCTTC. Translation: CASSYRVSGYTF.

This clone has only one observation. This rearrangement joins TRBV5-1 to TRBJ2-5; D is perhaps TRBD1 (5 bases). Germline loops: CDR1 SGHRS, CDR2 YFSETQ. The length of the CDR3 is 13 residues. Between the trimmed V and J ends, which lost 0 bases and 9 bases, there was a span of 12 bases. The CDR3: CASSLAGISAQYF. The CDR3 DNA reads as TGCGCCAGCAGCTTGGCAGGGATTTCGGCCCAGTACTTC. The complete variable domain, with remaining parts taken from reference TRBV5-1 and TRBJ2-5, reads KAGVTQTPRYLIKTRGQQVTLSCSPISGHRSVSWYQQTPGQGLQFLFEYFSETQRNKGNFPGRFSGRQFSNSRSEMNVSTLELGDSALYLCASSLAGISAQYFGPGTRLLVL.

The V call is TRBV28, the J call TRBJ2-2; 8 nucleotides agree with TRBD2. CDR3 length: 14 residues. Looked up from germline, CDR1 is MDHEN and CDR2 is SYDVKM. V lost 7 bases and J lost 4; bases outside the gene matches: 5. DNA for the CDR3: TGTGCCAGCACCCCTAGCGGGTTCACCGGGGAGCTGTTTTTT. Protein: CASTPSGFTGELFF.

V and J are TRBV7-8 and TRBJ1-5, with a tentative D call TRBD1 (5 bases). There are 17 residues in the CDR3. Trimming cost V 6 bases and J 4 bases, with 22 bases left between them. Germline lookup yields CDR1 SGHVS and CDR2 FQNEAQ. CDR3 amino acids: CASRRERRQGPNQPQHF. The CDR3 nucleotides read TGTGCCAGCAGACGAGAGAGGCGGCAGGGTCCGAATCAGCCCCAGCATTTT.

This clone was seen a single time. The rearrangement links TRBV7-6 to TRBJ2-3; 12 bases line up with TRBD2. The J segment lost 0 bases and the V segment lost 1 base, leaving 2 bases of the junction unmatched. The CDR3 sequence is 17 residues long. Germline V gene data show CDR1 as SGHVS and CDR2 as FNYEAQ. The CDR3: CASSLGLAGESTDTQYF. CDR3 coding DNA: TGTGCCAGCAGCTTAGGACTAGCGGGGGAGAGCACAGATACGCAGTATTTT.

Here the CDR3 reads CASSPTGTKNYGYTF. DNA of the CDR3: TGTGCCAGCAGTCCCACGGGGACAAAAAACTATGGCTACACCTTC. The chain uses TRBV28 and TRBJ1-2; TRBD1 is a possible D gene (6 bases). V was clipped by 5 bases and J by 2 bases, with 15 bases between them. The CDR3 is made up of 15 amino acids. Germline assignment: CDR1 MDHEN and CDR2 SYDVKM.

The chain is built from TRBV28 and TRBJ2-5; possibly TRBD1 for D (7 bases). V gave up 4 bases and J gave up 3 bases, with 18 bases separating them. Germline values: CDR1 MDHEN, CDR2 SYDVKM. CDR3 length: 16 residues. CDR3 in DNA: TGTGCCAGCAGTTCCCCCGCAGGGGGGAAGGAAGAGACCCAGTACTTC. It is translated as CASSSPAGGKEETQYF.

This clone was seen a few times. The chain uses TRBV19 and TRBJ2-4; 10 positions match TRBD1. V trimming: 4 bases; J trimming: 8 bases; junction bases outside the gene matches: 11. Germline lookup yields CDR1 LNHDA and CDR2 SQIVND (reference sequence). The CDR3 spans 16 residues. Written as DNA, the CDR3 is TGTGCCAGTAGTACCATAGAGGACAGGGGGGGATACATTCAGTACTTC. Its protein is CASSTIEDRGGYIQYF.

The chain employs TRBV7-8 and TRBJ2-5, with D possibly TRBD2 on 5 matching bases. V was cut by 1 base and J by 1 base, with 13 bases left in between. This CDR3 is built from 16 residues. Germline assignment: CDR1 SGHVS and CDR2 FQNEAQ. The CDR3 DNA is TGTGCCAGCAGCTTAGTCGTTAGCGCGGGCCAAGAGACCCAGTACTTC. Translating gives CASSLVVSAGQETQYF.